Shown below are 28 T cell receptor beta chains from a single sample sequenced in a study of Graves' ophthalmopathy and Graves' hyperthyroidism. The TCR beta CDR3 regions underwent amplification from RNA transcripts. First-round RT-PCR used HTBI primers; second-round multiplex PCR followed. TCRdb itself ran the multiplex PCR reads through MiXCR, one entry per CDR3 protein. Of 340,000 or so distinct CDR3 sequences listed, roughly 16% were seen once; the top ten hold roughly an eighth. The sequenced sample was peripheral blood. The origin of the receptors is an adult man with Graves' ophthalmopathy.

This clonotype was picked up many times. This chain links TRBV15 with TRBJ1-5; D may be TRBD1 (5 bases). Deletions cut 0 bases from V and 1 base from J, with 10 bases between. Per germline, CDR1 LNHNV and CDR2 YYDKDF (reference sequence). CDR3 length: 16 residues. The CDR3 DNA follows: TGTGCCACCAGCAGAGACTTCAGGGACAGCAATCAGCCCCAGCATTTT. Amino acids: CATSRDFRDSNQPQHF.

This clonotype occurred many times. V is TRBV9 and J is TRBJ2-2; D remains unclear. Germline-derived CDR1 and CDR2 are SGDLS and YYNGEE. The CDR3 spans 15 residues. The V end was cut by 4 bases, the J end by 1 base, with 11 bases between. The CDR3 loop reads CASSLIDWNTGELFF. The CDR3 DNA sequence: TGTGCCAGCAGCCTAATCGACTGGAACACCGGGGAGCTGTTTTTT.

Turning to this clonotype: This clone may be a read error of a much larger clone one base away. This chain links TRBV12-3 or TRBV12-4 with TRBJ1-5; D possibly corresponds to TRBD1 (5 bases). The CDR3 length is 15 residues. As DNA, the CDR3 is TGTGTCAGCAGTCTATCGCGCGGGGGAGGTCAGCCCCAGCATTTT. Encoded protein: CVSSLSRGGGQPQHF.

This clonotype appeared many times. The chain links TRBV7-8 to TRBJ2-4; D is unclear. Germline V CDR1 and CDR2: SGHVS, FQNEAQ. CDR3 length: 14 amino acids. V was shortened by 2 bases and J by 7 bases, with 12 bases between the two germline ends. The CDR3 nucleotides are TGTGCCAGCAGCTTAAGAGCTTTTTTTAACATTCAGTACTTC. It codes for CASSLRAFFNIQYF. Based on the CDR3 plus reference TRBV7-8 and TRBJ2-4, the full variable domain is GAGVSQSPRYKVAKRGQDVALRCDPISGHVSLFWYQQALGQGPEFLTYFQNEAQLDKSGLPSDRFFAERPEGSVSTLKIQRTQQEDSAVYLCASSLRAFFNIQYFGAGTRLSVL.

This clonotype was found many times. The gene calls are TRBV30 and TRBJ1-1; a possible D gene is TRBD1 (5 bases). Trimming took 2 bases from V and 4 from J, leaving 8 bases between them. This CDR3 contains 12 residues. Germline values: CDR1 GTSNPN, CDR2 SVGIG (reference sequence). As DNA, the CDR3 is TGTGCCTGGAGTAGACAGTTCACTGAAGCTTTCTTT. This sequence encodes CAWSRQFTEAFF.

This clonotype was observed many times. V usage is TRBV11-2 and J usage is TRBJ1-5; 7 bases fit TRBD1. The germline V gene encodes CDR1 SGHAT and CDR2 FQNNGV. J was trimmed by 7 bases and V by 5 bases; bases with no gene match: 8. CDR3 size: 14 residues. Here the CDR3 DNA reads TGTGCCAGCAGCCCAGGGGGGGAGGGGCAGCCCCAGCATTTT. It is translated as CASSPGGEGQPQHF.

This clonotype was counted at least ten times. The chain is built from TRBV5-1 and TRBJ1-1; no definite D call. Germline values: CDR1 SGHRS, CDR2 YFSETQ. Trimming took 1 base from V and 4 from J, leaving 8 bases between them. The CDR3 loop spans 13 amino acids. CDR3 in amino acids: CASSLRYLTEAFF. In nucleotides, the CDR3 is TGCGCCAGCAGCTTGAGGTACCTCACTGAAGCTTTCTTT.

This chain uses TRBV10-3 with TRBJ2-7; TRBD1 matches at 8 bases. J was trimmed by 6 bases and V by 6 bases; bases with no gene match: 4. Germline V gene data show CDR1 as ENHRY and CDR2 as SYGVKD. CDR3 length equals 12 residues. CDR3 loop: CAIRQQGGEQYF. The CDR3 DNA reads TGTGCCATCAGACAACAGGGGGGCGAGCAGTACTTC.

The rearrangement joins TRBV6-1 to TRBJ1-3; 8 bases match TRBD1. V trimming: 6 bases; J trimming: 0 bases; junction bases outside the gene matches: 4. The CDR3 has 15 amino acids. Germline CDR1 and CDR2: MNHNS and SASEGT. CDR3 DNA: TGTGCCAGCAGACCGGGACAGGACTCTGGAAACACCATATATTTT. Its translation: CASRPGQDSGNTIYF.

As for this clonotype: A much larger clone lies a single base off, so this may be a read error. J is TRBJ1-6 and V is TRBV2; 8 nucleotides match TRBD1. J gave up 9 bases and V 7 bases, and 11 bases lay outside the gene matches. CDR3 length equals 15 residues. Germline loops: CDR1 SNHLY, CDR2 FYNNEI. The CDR3 DNA sequence: TGTGCCAGCATCAAACGAGGACAGGGTGTTTCACCCCTCCACTTT. Its protein is CASIKRGQGVSPLHF.

This clonotype was recorded at least ten times. CDR3 amino acids: CSARGRGTYEQYF. For the CDR3, the DNA is TGCAGTGCCCGAGGACGGGGTACCTACGAGCAGTACTTC. The chain uses TRBV20-1 and TRBJ2-7; a weak D match, TRBD2 (5 bases). Germline values: CDR1 DFQATT, CDR2 SNEGSKA (reference sequence). V was clipped by 6 bases and J by 2 bases, with 14 bases between them. The CDR3 is made up of 13 amino acids.

The sample holds many counts of this clonotype. At one boundary the junction diverges from the germline segment, which might be a read error. CDR3 region: CSARGQGAGEQYF. CDR3 nucleotides: TGCAGTGCCAGAGGACAGGGGGCTGGAGAGCAGTACTTC. The V and J genes are TRBV20-1 and TRBJ2-7; 11 nucleotides line up with TRBD1. This CDR3 is 13 amino acids long. Germline assignment: CDR1 DFQATT and CDR2 SNEGSKA (reference sequence).

V gene TRBV6-5 combines with J gene TRBJ2-7; D might be TRBD2 (5 bases). This CDR3 has 14 residues. V lost 4 bases and J lost 7, with 17 bases in between. CDR1 and CDR2 (germline): MNHEY, SVGAGI. CDR3 residues: CASSSDWTWGEQYF. For the CDR3, the DNA is TGTGCCAGCAGTTCGGACTGGACTTGGGGAGAGCAGTACTTC.

This clonotype has ten or more counts. The V and J genes are TRBV18 and TRBJ1-2; possibly TRBD1 for D (6 bases). The CDR3 extends over 15 amino acids. V lost 2 bases to trimming and J lost 0 bases, with 10 bases between them. Germline V gene sequence: CDR1 KGHSH, CDR2 LQKENI. The CDR3 loop reads CASSPSYRANYGYTF. In nucleotides, the CDR3 is TGTGCCAGCTCACCATCCTACAGGGCTAACTATGGCTACACCTTC.

The sample holds many counts of this clonotype. The chain employs TRBV29-1 and TRBJ1-1, with D possibly being TRBD1 (5 bases). The CDR3 loop spans 12 amino acids. Germline CDR1 reads SQVTM; CDR2 reads ANQGSEA. Trimming removed 7 bases at V and 0 bases at J, with 9 bases between. The CDR3: CSGMTVNTEAFF. CDR3 in DNA: TGCAGCGGAATGACAGTGAACACTGAAGCTTTCTTT.

This clonotype was seen repeatedly, ten times or more. The chain has TRBV6-2 or TRBV6-3 and TRBJ2-7; D uncertain. The CDR3 has 12 residues. Trimming took off 4 bases at V and 2 bases at J, with 6 bases between the two ends. Germline V gene sequence: CDR1 MNHEY, CDR2 SVGEGT. The CDR3 region is CASSSTPYEQYF. CDR3 coding DNA: TGTGCCAGCAGTTCAACCCCCTACGAGCAGTACTTC.

This clonotype occurred many times. This chain links TRBV7-9 with TRBJ2-5, with D possibly being TRBD1 (7 bases). V lost 5 bases and J 3 bases, leaving 16 bases between the germline ends. The germline V gene encodes CDR1 SEHNR and CDR2 FQNEAQ (reference sequence). This CDR3 comprises 15 residues. CDR3 sequence reads: CASSAGQTGKETQYF. CDR3 DNA sequence: TGTGCCAGCAGCGCGGGACAGACAGGGAAAGAGACCCAGTACTTC.

This clonotype was detected ten times or more. The chain carries TRBV29-1 and TRBJ2-5; D gene unclear. Germline V gene lookup returns CDR1 SQVTM and CDR2 ANQGSEA. The CDR3 spans 12 residues. The ends were cut back, 3 bases at V and 5 bases at J, with 10 bases in the middle. The CDR3 sequence: CSVDSYRETQYF. CDR3 nucleotides: TGCAGCGTTGACTCTTATAGGGAGACCCAGTACTTC.

The sample holds many counts of this clonotype. This chain connects TRBV6-2 or TRBV6-3 to TRBJ1-5; perhaps TRBD1 as D (5 bases). This CDR3 is built from 17 residues. V was cut by 5 bases and J by 4 bases, with 21 bases left in between. Germline V CDR1 and CDR2: MNHEY, SVGEGT. In DNA form, the CDR3 reads TGTGCCAGCAGTCGAGGGACTCGTGGAGGTGGTAATCAGCCCCAGCATTTT. This translates into CASSRGTRGGGNQPQHF.

This clonotype was counted at least ten times. This chain uses TRBV20-1 with TRBJ1-1; 7 bases match TRBD1. The CDR3 is made up of 16 amino acids. Per germline, CDR1 DFQATT and CDR2 SNEGSKA (reference sequence). The ends lost 0 bases at V and 5 bases at J; junction bases unmatched: 12. CDR3 in amino acids: CSARDFRAGGVTEAFF. The DNA of the CDR3 is TGCAGTGCTAGAGATTTCCGTGCAGGGGGAGTTACTGAAGCTTTCTTT.

This clonotype was counted ten times or more. The genes are TRBV30 and TRBJ2-6; TRBD1 agrees at 10 bases. Losses at the gene ends were 8 bases for V and 1 base for J; bases not matched to a gene: 5. The CDR3 spans 15 residues. CDR1 is GTSNPN, CDR2 SVGIG, per germline (reference sequence). This CDR3 is CAQDRGPSGANVLTF. The CDR3 nucleotides are TGTGCCCAAGACAGGGGGCCATCTGGGGCCAACGTCCTGACTTTC.

In its sample, this clonotype was seen many times. The chain recombines TRBV6-2 or TRBV6-3 with TRBJ2-7; 11 bases agree with TRBD2. Per the germline V gene, CDR1 is MNHEY and CDR2 is SVGEGT. The V segment lost 5 bases and the J segment 2 bases; nucleotides outside the gene matches: 2. CDR3 length equals 14 residues. CDR3 loop: CASSETSGAYEQYF. The CDR3 DNA reads TGTGCCAGCAGTGAGACTAGCGGGGCCTACGAGCAGTACTTC.

This clonotype was observed a few times. The chain employs TRBV14 and TRBJ2-2; 12 bases are shared with TRBD2. Germline loops: CDR1 SGHDN, CDR2 FVKESK. Trimming removed 2 bases from V and 0 bases from J; junction bases left unmatched: 7. The CDR3 length is 19 residues. The CDR3 nucleotides are TGTGCCAGCAGCCAAAAACTACGGACTAGCGGGGCGAACACCGGGGAGCTGTTTTTT. Amino acid sequence: CASSQKLRTSGANTGELFF. Full variable domain (rest looked up from reference TRBV14 and TRBJ2-2): EAGVTQFPSHSVIEKGQTVTLRCDPISGHDNLYWYRRVMGKEIKFLLHFVKESKQDESGMPNNRFLAERTGGTYSTLKVQPAELEDSGVYFCASSQKLRTSGANTGELFFGEGSRLTVL.

This clonotype has ten or more counts. V gene TRBV30 combines with J gene TRBJ2-7; 9 bases line up with TRBD1. J was trimmed by 3 bases and V by 1 base; bases with no gene match: 7. The CDR3 extends over 15 amino acids. Germline values: CDR1 GTSNPN, CDR2 SVGIG (reference sequence). Written as DNA, the CDR3 is TGTGCCTGGAGTGGTACAGGGGGCGCAGGCTACGAGCAGTACTTC. Translation gives CAWSGTGGAGYEQYF.

This clonotype was found many times. The chain has TRBV6-1 and TRBJ2-4; TRBD1 matches 8 bases. The length of the CDR3 is 15 residues. V gave up 5 bases and J gave up 2 bases; unmatched junction bases: 5. Per the germline V gene, CDR1 is MNHNS and CDR2 is SASEGT. The CDR3 DNA reads TGTGCCAGCAGTCGTTGGGACAGGACCAAAAACATTCAGTACTTC. Translation: CASSRWDRTKNIQYF.

In this sample, this clonotype turned up many times. The CDR3 sequence is CATSRESDSQYF. CDR3 nucleotides: TGTGCCACCAGCAGAGAATCGGACAGTCAGTACTTC. This sequence joins TRBV15 and TRBJ2-7; tentative D call: TRBD1 (6 bases). CDR3 size: 12 residues. The germline V gene encodes CDR1 LNHNV and CDR2 YYDKDF (reference sequence). V lost 0 bases to trimming and J lost 10 bases, with 10 bases between them.

This clonotype has ten or more counts. The chain couples TRBV19 to TRBJ1-1; D gene uncertain. Germline lookup yields CDR1 LNHDA and CDR2 SQIVND (reference sequence). The CDR3 spans 15 residues. Trimming pared 4 bases from V and 3 bases from J, leaving 15 bases between. CDR3 in amino acids: CASSTQTSPHTEAFF. The CDR3 region has the DNA TGTGCCAGTAGTACCCAGACGAGCCCACACACTGAAGCTTTCTTT.

This clonotype was observed at least ten times. The gene calls are TRBV6-5 and TRBJ2-7; TRBD1 might be the D (5 bases). Germline V gene sequence: CDR1 MNHEY, CDR2 SVGAGI. Between the trimmed V and J ends, which lost 6 bases and 5 bases, there was a span of 17 bases. CDR3 size: 14 residues. The CDR3 nucleotides are TGTGCCAGCAGGCCGAATTTCCAGGGTGACGAGCAGTACTTC. Its protein product is CASRPNFQGDEQYF.